This TCR beta chain emerged from a study of tumor-infiltrating lymphocytes in primary liver carcinoma. Study results and limitations: The top-250-clone fraction was significantly higher in tumors than in blood (p = 0.039).

DNA and RNA were both co-extracted from approximately 20-30 mg of bulk tissue that had not been sorted. This CDR3 is 14 amino acids long. Germline CDR1 SGHTA, CDR2 FQGTGA. Details on this clonotype: No antigen is known for it. A junction end diverges from the germline sequence, so it may reflect a read error.

TCR beta cDNA came from about 500 ng total RNA, primed with a constant-region primer. For TCR beta, libraries were produced by three nested multiplex PCR rounds using slightly modified ARM-PCR. TRBV1-TRBV30 forward primers paired with a C-beta reverse primer were used in the first two PCR rounds, which ran approximately 10 cycles each. Each CDR3 protein gets one entry after TCRdb re-called the multiplex PCR reads with MiXCR. The table has around 120,000 distinct CDR3 sequences, 55% to 70% seen once. Sequencing was performed on tumor-adjacent normal liver tissue. This receptor was obtained from a woman aged 60-70 years with primary liver carcinoma and hepatitis B virus infection. The chain employs TRBV7-3 and TRBJ2-3; D gene ambiguous. The CDR3 DNA reads TGTGCCAGCAGCTTAGGCCACGGAGCAGACACGCAGTATTTT. It specifies CASSLGHGADTQYF.